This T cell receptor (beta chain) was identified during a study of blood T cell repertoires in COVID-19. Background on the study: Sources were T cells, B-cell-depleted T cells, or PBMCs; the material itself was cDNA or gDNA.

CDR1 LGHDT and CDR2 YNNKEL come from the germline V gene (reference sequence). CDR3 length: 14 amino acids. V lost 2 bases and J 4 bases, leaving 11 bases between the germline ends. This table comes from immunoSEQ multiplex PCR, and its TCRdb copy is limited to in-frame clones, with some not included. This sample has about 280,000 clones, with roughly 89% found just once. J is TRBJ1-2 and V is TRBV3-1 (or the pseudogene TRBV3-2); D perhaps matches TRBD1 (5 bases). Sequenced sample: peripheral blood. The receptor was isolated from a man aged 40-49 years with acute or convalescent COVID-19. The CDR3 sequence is CASSQQGYGYGYTF. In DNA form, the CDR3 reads TGTGCCAGCAGCCAACAGGGTTACGGCTATGGCTACACCTTC.